This T cell receptor beta chain derives from a study of blood T cells in healthy people across ages. The sample providers were healthy Caucasian people from Russia, aged about 6 to 95. The V and J ends lost 3 bases and 1 base respectively, with 12 bases between them. The CDR3 is 15 amino acids. The germline V gene encodes CDR1 LGHNA and CDR2 YSLEER. A sample-barcoded 5' primer and a J-beta primer mix were used in a second PCR of about 7 to 12 cycles. TCRdb redid the calling of the 5' RACE reads with MiXCR, one entry per CDR3 protein. The sample includes about 1 million distinct CDR3 sequences, approximately 25% of them seen just once. The same sample was also studied in work on T cells of mothers and their children.

Material for sequencing was blood. The chain uses TRBV4-3 and TRBJ2-5; no clear D. This clonotype was sampled from a girl aged 2 to 9 in good health. The DNA of the CDR3 is TGCGCCAGCAGCCATAAATTGTTCGGCCAAGAGACCCAGTACTTC. This translates into CASSHKLFGQETQYF.